This entry lists 5 T cell receptor beta chains sequenced from one sample in a study of blood T cell repertoires in COVID-19. The table came from immunoSEQ multiplex PCR; TCRdb's copy has only in-frame clones and leaves some out. The data hold fewer than 140,000 clones, with 84% observed a single time. Sequencing was done on a sample of peripheral blood. These receptors were taken from a woman aged 60-75 years with acute or convalescent COVID-19.

This rearrangement joins TRBV19 to TRBJ2-1; D gene uncertain. The CDR3 loop spans 13 amino acids. The V gene's germline CDR1 is LNHDA and CDR2 SQIVND (reference sequence). Trimming pared 5 bases from V and 4 bases from J, leaving 9 bases between. CDR3 region: CASSQDRYNEQFF. CDR3 DNA sequence: TGTGCCAGTAGTCAGGATAGGTACAATGAGCAGTTCTTC.

The rearrangement links TRBV7-9 to TRBJ1-2; 10 bases are shared with TRBD1. CDR1 is SEHNR, CDR2 FQNEAQ, per germline (reference sequence). The ends lost 3 bases at V and 0 bases at J; junction bases unmatched: 4. The CDR3 contains 16 residues. CDR3 amino acids: CASSFDRGRPNYGYTF. For the CDR3, the DNA is TGTGCCAGCAGCTTCGACAGGGGGCGGCCTAACTATGGCTACACCTTC. The full variable domain, rest sourced from reference TRBV7-9 and TRBJ1-2, is DTGVSQNPRHKITKRGQNVTFRCDPISEHNRLYWYRQTLGQGPEFLTYFQNEAQLEKSRLLSDRFSAERPKGSFSTLEIQRTEQGDSAMYLCASSFDRGRPNYGYTFGSGTRLTVV.

This clone was observed many times. This sequence joins TRBV14 and TRBJ2-5; 10 bases are shared with TRBD2. Germline V gene lookup returns CDR1 SGHDN and CDR2 FVKESK. The junction had 9 bases not matched to a gene; V was cut back by 0 bases and J by 2 bases. This CDR3 has 18 residues. The DNA of the CDR3 is TGTGCCAGCAGCCAAGAACCCCTAGCGGGGGTTTGGCAAGAGACCCAGTACTTC. This sequence encodes CASSQEPLAGVWQETQYF.

The sample holds one count of this clone. V gene TRBV27 combines with J gene TRBJ2-1; TRBD1 matches 10 bases. The CDR3 loop spans 16 amino acids. J lost 3 bases, V lost 4 bases, and 6 bases had no gene match. The germline V gene has CDR1 MNHEY and CDR2 SMNVEV (reference sequence). CDR3 amino acids: CASSSGTGAYYNEQFF. The CDR3 bases are TGTGCCAGCAGTTCCGGGACAGGGGCTTACTACAATGAGCAGTTCTTC.

The sample holds one count of this clone. V gene TRBV12-3 or TRBV12-4 combines with J gene TRBJ2-3; no firm D call. Between the trimmed V and J ends, which lost 7 bases and 5 bases, there was a span of 7 bases. The CDR3 has 11 residues. CDR3 in amino acids: CASKAGDTQYF. DNA of the CDR3: TGTGCCAGCAAAGCCGGAGATACGCAGTATTTT.